This TCR beta chain was recovered during a study of blood T cell repertoires in COVID-19. Libraries were prepared by immunoSEQ multiplex PCR; TCRdb keeps only in-frame clonotypes and omits some of them. The data hold 380,000 or so clones, with 86% observed a single time. Seattle's enrolled individuals joined amid active infection and were then monitored longitudinally. This TCR derives from an older woman with COVID-19, enrolled during active disease. The sequencing input was peripheral blood.

CDR3 nucleotide sequence: TGTGCCAGCAGCTTATCAGCTGGGGCCAACGTCCTGACTTTC. This codes for CASSLSAGANVLTF. J is TRBJ2-6 and V is TRBV7-3; D unresolved. The CDR3 runs 14 residues. Looked up from germline, CDR1 is SGHTA and CDR2 is FQGTGA. V was shortened by 2 bases and J by 2 bases, with 4 bases between the two germline ends.